This T cell receptor beta chain is drawn from a study of T cell clones after liver transplantation. Profiling relied on immunoSEQ multiplex PCR, and the TCRdb table lists in-frame clones only, not all of them. The sample holds just over 60,000 clones, over 70% seen once. Deletions cut 0 bases from V and 0 bases from J, with 12 bases between. Germline assignment: CDR1 LGHNA and CDR2 YNFKEQ. This CDR3 has 17 amino acids. This chain joins TRBV4-2 and TRBJ1-3; tentative D call: TRBD1 (6 bases). Sample: CD4+ T cells from blood, taken before liver transplant. The receptor's source is a human donor who received a liver transplant. Here the CDR3 DNA reads TGTGCCAGCAGCCAAGATTACAGGGCCGGCTCTGGAAACACCATATATTTT. The encoded protein is CASSQDYRAGSGNTIYF.